This T cell receptor beta chain was recorded in a study of CD8 T cells in Susac syndrome. This CDR3 comprises 19 residues. The V gene's germline CDR1 is LGHNA and CDR2 YSLEER. The V gene lost 2 bases and the J gene lost 4 bases, with 26 bases spanning the gap. Treatment-naive patients with stable or active relapsing-remitting disease were the multiple sclerosis controls. TEMRA cells were FACS-enriched, unlike CD8+ and CD4+ T cells, which were negatively isolated. An amount of RNA that ranged from roughly 0.45 to 1 ug was reverse transcribed with random hexamers. The method of amplification for TCR beta CDR3 was immunoSEQ multiplex PCR, covering 54 Vbeta and 13 Jbeta. TCRdb recomputed calls from the immunoSEQ multiplex PCR reads with MiXCR, one row per CDR3 protein. The sample includes 200,000 or so distinct CDR3 sequences, 80% to 95% seen only once; the top ten take about 0.13%. Whole-study findings and limits: As the study acknowledged, the number of individuals in its TCR sequencing and HLA analysis was relatively small.

As to this clonotype: Its antigen is not known.

The clonotype was recovered from a human donor with multiple sclerosis. The sequenced sample was CD8+ T cells from PBMCs. The chain links TRBV4-3 to TRBJ1-2; TRBD1 is a possible D gene (5 bases). CDR3 loop: CASSQQATVEEPKGYGYTF. DNA of the CDR3: TGCGCCAGCAGCCAACAAGCGACAGTAGAGGAGCCTAAGGGCTATGGCTACACCTTC.